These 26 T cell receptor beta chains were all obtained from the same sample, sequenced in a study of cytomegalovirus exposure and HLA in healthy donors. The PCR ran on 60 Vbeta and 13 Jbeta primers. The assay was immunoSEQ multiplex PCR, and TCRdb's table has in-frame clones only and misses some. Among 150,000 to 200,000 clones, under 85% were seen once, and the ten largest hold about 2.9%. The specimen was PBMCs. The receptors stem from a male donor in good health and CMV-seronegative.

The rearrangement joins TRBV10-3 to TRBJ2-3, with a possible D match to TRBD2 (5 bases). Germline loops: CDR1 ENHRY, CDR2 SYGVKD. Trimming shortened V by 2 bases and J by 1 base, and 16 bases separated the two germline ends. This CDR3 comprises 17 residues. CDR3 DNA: TGTGCCATCAGTGAGCTATTGGGGAGCCTGGGCACAGATACGCAGTATTTT. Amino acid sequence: CAISELLGSLGTDTQYF.

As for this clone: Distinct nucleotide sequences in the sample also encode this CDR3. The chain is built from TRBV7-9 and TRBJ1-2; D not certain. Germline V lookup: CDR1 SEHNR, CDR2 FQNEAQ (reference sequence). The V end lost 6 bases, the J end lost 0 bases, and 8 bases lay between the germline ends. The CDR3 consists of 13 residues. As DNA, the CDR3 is TGTGCCAGCAGGGCGGATTCTAACTATGGCTACACCTTC. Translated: CASRADSNYGYTF.

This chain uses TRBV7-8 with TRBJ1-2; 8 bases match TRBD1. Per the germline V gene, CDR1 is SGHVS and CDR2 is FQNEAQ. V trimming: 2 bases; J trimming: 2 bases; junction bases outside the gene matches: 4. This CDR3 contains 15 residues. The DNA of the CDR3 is TGTGCCAGCAGCTTAATTAGACAGGGGAACTATGGCTACACCTTC. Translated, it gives CASSLIRQGNYGYTF.

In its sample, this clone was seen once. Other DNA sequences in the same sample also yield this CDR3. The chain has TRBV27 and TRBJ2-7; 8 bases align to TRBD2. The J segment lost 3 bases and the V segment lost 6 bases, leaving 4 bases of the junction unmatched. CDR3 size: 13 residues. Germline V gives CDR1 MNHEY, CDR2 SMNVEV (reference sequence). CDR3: CASSFGTSYEQYF. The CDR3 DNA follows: TGTGCCAGCAGCTTCGGGACTAGCTACGAGCAGTACTTC.

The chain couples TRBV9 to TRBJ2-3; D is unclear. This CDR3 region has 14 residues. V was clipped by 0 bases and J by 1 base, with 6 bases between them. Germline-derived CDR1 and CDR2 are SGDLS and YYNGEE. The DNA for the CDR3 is TGTGCCAGCAGCGTAGTGCCGGGCACAGATACGCAGTATTTT. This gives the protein CASSVVPGTDTQYF.

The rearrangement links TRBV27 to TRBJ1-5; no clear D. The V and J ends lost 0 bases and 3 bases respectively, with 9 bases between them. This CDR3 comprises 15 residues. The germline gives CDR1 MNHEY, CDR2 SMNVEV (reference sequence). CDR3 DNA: TGTGCCAGCAGTTTATCGGGAGAACCCAATCAGCCCCAGCATTTT. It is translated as CASSLSGEPNQPQHF.

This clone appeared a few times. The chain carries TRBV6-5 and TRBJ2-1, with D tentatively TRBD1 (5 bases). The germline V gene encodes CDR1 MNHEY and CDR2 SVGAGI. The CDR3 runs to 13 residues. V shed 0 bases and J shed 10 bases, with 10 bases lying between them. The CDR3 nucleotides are TGTGCCAGCAGTTACTCGTTGGGGCAGGAGCAGTTCTTC. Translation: CASSYSLGQEQFF.

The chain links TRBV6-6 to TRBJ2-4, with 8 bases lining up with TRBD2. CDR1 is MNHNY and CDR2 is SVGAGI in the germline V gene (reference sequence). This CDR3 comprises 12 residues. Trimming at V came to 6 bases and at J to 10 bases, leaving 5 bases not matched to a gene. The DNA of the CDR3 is TGTGCCAGCAGCTTTAGCGGGACTATTCAGTACTTC. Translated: CASSFSGTIQYF.

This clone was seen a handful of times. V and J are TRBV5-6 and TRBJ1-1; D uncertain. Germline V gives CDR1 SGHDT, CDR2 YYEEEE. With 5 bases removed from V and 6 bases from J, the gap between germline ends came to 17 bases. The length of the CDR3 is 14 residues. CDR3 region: CASSRRGTLPEAFF. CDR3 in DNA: TGTGCCAGCAGTCGCCGGGGAACCTTACCTGAAGCTTTCTTT.

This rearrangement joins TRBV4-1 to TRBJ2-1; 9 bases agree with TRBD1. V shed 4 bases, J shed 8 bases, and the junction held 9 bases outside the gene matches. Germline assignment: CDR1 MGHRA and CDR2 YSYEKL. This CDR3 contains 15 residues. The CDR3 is CASSRDRVVLDEQFF. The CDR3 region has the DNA TGCGCCAGCAGCCGGGACAGGGTAGTTTTGGATGAGCAGTTCTTC.

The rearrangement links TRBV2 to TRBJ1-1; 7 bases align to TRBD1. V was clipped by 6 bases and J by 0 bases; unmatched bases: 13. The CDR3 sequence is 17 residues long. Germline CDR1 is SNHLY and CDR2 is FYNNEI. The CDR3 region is CASSALGTVPMNTEAFF. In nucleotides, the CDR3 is TGTGCCAGCAGCGCCCTGGGGACAGTGCCCATGAACACTGAAGCTTTCTTT.

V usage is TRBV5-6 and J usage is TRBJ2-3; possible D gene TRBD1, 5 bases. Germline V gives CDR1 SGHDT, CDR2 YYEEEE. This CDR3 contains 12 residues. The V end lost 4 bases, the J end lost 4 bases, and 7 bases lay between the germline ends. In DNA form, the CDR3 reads TGTGCCAGCAGCCCAGGGCCAGATACGCAGTATTTT. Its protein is CASSPGPDTQYF.

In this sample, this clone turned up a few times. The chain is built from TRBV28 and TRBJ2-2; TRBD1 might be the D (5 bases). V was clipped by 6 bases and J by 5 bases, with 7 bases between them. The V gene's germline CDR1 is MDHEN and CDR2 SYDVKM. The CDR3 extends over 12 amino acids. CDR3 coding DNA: TGTGCCAGCAGCCAGGGTACCGGGGAGCTGTTTTTT. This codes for CASSQGTGELFF.

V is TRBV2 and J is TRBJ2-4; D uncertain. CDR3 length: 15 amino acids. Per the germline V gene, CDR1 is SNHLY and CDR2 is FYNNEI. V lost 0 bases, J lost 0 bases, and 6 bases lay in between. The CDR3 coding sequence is TGTGCCAGCAGTGAAGCGCTACTAGCCAAAAACATTCAGTACTTC. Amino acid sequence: CASSEALLAKNIQYF.

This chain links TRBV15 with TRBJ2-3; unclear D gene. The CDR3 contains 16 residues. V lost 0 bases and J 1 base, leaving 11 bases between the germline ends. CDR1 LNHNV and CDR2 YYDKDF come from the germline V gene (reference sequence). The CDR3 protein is CATSRDVGYGTDTQYF. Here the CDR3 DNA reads TGTGCCACCAGCAGAGATGTCGGGTATGGCACAGATACGCAGTATTTT.

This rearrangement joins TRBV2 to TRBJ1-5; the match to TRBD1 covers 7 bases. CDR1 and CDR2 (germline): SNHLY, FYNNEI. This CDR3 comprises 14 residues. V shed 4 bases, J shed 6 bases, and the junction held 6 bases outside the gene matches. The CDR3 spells CASSGGRGSQPQHF. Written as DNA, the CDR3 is TGTGCCAGCAGTGGGGGCAGGGGGAGTCAGCCCCAGCATTTT.

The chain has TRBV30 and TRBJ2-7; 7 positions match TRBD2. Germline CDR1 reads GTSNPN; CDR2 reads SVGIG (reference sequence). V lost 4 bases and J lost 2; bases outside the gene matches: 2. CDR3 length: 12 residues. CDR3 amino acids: CAWMGGTYEQYF. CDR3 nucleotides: TGTGCCTGGATGGGGGGGACCTACGAGCAGTACTTC.

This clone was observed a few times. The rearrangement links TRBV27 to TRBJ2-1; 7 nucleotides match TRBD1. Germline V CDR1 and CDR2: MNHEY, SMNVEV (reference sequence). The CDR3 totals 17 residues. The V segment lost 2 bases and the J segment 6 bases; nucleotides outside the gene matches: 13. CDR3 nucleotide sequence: TGTGCCAGCAGTTTAATGGTTCCGATGACAGGGAGCAATGAGCAGTTCTTC. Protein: CASSLMVPMTGSNEQFF.

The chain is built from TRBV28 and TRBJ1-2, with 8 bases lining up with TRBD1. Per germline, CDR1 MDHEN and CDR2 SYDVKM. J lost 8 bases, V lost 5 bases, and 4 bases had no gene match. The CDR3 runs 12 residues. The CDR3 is CASSIRGQGYTF. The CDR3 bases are TGTGCCAGCAGTATCAGGGGGCAGGGCTACACCTTC.

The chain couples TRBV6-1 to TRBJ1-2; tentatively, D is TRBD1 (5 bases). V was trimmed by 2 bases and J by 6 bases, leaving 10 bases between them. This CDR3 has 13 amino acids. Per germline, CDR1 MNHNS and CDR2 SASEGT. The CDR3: CASSEWGDHGYTF. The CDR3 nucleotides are TGTGCCAGCAGTGAATGGGGGGACCATGGCTACACCTTC.

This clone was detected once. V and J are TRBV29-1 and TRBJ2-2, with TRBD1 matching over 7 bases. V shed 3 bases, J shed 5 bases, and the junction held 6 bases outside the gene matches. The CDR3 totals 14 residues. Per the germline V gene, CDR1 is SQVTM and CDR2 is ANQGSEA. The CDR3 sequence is CSVDAQGVTGELFF. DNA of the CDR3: TGCAGCGTTGATGCGCAGGGGGTAACCGGGGAGCTGTTTTTT.

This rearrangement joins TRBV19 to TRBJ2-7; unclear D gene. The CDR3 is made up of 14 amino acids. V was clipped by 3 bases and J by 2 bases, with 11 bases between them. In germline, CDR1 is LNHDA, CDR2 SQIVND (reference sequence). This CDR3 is CASSITGVPYEQYF. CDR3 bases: TGTGCCAGTAGTATCACCGGTGTACCCTACGAGCAGTACTTC.

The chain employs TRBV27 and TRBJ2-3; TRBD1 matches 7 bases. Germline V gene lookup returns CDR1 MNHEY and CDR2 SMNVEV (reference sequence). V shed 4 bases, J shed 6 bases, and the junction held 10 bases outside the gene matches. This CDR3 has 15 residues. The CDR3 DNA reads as TGTGCCAGCAGTTCGAAAGACAGGGCCGGGGATACGCAGTATTTT. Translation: CASSSKDRAGDTQYF.

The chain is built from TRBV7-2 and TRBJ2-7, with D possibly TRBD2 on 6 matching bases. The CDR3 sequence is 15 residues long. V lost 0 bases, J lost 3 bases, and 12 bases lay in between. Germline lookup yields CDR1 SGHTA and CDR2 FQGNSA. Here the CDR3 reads CASSLAPSAIYEQYF. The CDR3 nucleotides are TGTGCCAGCAGCTTAGCCCCTAGCGCTATCTACGAGCAGTACTTC.

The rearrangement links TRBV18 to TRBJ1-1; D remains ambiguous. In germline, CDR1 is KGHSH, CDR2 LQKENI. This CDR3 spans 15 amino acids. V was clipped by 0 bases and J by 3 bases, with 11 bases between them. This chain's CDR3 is CASSPPSLKDTEAFF. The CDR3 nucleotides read TGTGCCAGCTCACCACCCAGTCTGAAAGACACTGAAGCTTTCTTT.

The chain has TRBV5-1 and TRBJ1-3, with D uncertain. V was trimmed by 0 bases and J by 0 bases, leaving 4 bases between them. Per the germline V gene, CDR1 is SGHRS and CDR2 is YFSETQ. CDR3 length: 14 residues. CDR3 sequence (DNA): TGCGCCAGCAGCTTGGGGAGCTCTGGAAACACCATATATTTT. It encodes CASSLGSSGNTIYF.